This TCR beta chain was recorded in a study of Ad26.COV2.S vaccination and SARS-CoV-2 variants (dated by TCRdb to the early 2020s). For the wider study: Vaccine-arm donors came from COV1001, a multicentre, randomized, double-blind, placebo-controlled phase I-IIa trial of Ad26.COV2.S in healthy adults. Trial participants were randomized into five groups of five, in which low-dose or high-dose Ad26.COV2.S was given once or twice, or placebo was given on both occasions. Investigators did not know the trial group allocation while performing experiments and assessing outcomes. The TCR-sequenced set comprised around 30 samples: some 20 Ad26.COV2.S vaccine recipients, 5 placebo recipients and 8 SARS-CoV-2 convalescent individuals. Ad26.COV2.S was administered intramuscularly at a dose of 5x10^10 or 1x10^11 viral particles, either as one shot or as two shots given 56 days apart. TCRbeta repertoire sequencing was used to assess the specificity and breadth of SARS-CoV-2-reactive T cell receptors after Ad26.COV2.S vaccination.

The intended sense of this specimen's treatment or condition label: 15 to 20 received Ad26.COV2.S at low or high dose, single or two shots; about 5 received placebo; per-sample allocation not given. Repertoires of vaccine and placebo recipients were sequenced from samples taken on day 63 after the first injection. Between 29 July and 7 August 2020, Cohort 1b enrolled 25 adults aged 18-55 years at one site in Boston, USA. Ad26.COV2.S was a replication-incompetent adenovirus type 26 vector that expressed a prefusion-stabilized SARS-CoV-2 spike protein derived from the original Wuhan strain. For this clone: Its antigen target is currently unknown. Per-base qualities were not stored, and no clone one base away is much larger.

Beyond this particular receptor, the publication reports: Vaccine and placebo recipients had similar non-spike TCR breadth, a finding consistent with the vaccine containing only spike. The study was not powered to compare responses between vaccine doses or regimens. After vaccination, substantial breadth of spike-specific CD8+ and CD4+ T cell responses was reported. The authors noted that total T cell responses may have been underestimated by the TCR breadth and depth analyses. Compared with placebo recipients, Ad26.COV2.S recipients showed higher spike-specific TCR breadth (P = 0.0014).

Here V drops 1 base and J drops 0 bases, and the junction holds 7 bases not matched to any gene. From the cysteine through the phenylalanine, the CDR3 covers 20 amino acids. Left in the record is the CDR3 DNA by itself, 60 bases read in frame from the first base. As encoded in the germline V gene (reference sequence), CDR1 is SGHNT while CDR2 is YYREEE. TCRbeta CDR3 regions were sequenced with the immunoSEQ Assay. After extraction, genomic DNA underwent amplification by bias-controlled multiplex PCR, followed by high-throughput sequencing. Per the original workflow: To quantify the absolute abundance of every unique TCRbeta CDR3 region, sequences were collapsed and filtered. Usable DNA was measured by amplifying reference genes present in all nucleated cells, and TCRbeta template counts were normalized to that usable DNA to estimate T cell fraction. Repertoire TCRs were annotated as SARS-CoV-2-specific by exact matching of V gene, CDR3 amino acid sequence and J gene to a known reactive TCR set. The reference SARS-CoV-2 TCR set came from MIRA and was filtered for enrichment in COVID-19-positive ImmuneCODE repertoires, removing public or cross-reactive TCRs. Using the MIRA antigens, annotated TCRs were further analysed by specific ORF or by position within an ORF. Breadth was defined as the number of annotated unique rearrangements divided by the total number of unique productive rearrangements, and depth was defined as the summed frequency of the annotated unique rearrangements. Group comparisons of TCR breadth used two-sided Wilcoxon rank-sum tests. Entries here come from immuneACCESS through TCRdb and include only in-frame sequences with V and J called. Some clones fail to appear in such tables; in the studies checked, an unresolved V gene covers under half of the shortfall, and the cause of the remainder is unknown. V and J calls and clone size are given by that table; D and trimming were obtained from the DNA. The sample contains around 450,000 clones, roughly nine tenths of them found a single time. The biggest ten clones account for around 1.8% of the sample.

This sample comprised peripheral blood, obtained in a trial of Ad26.COV2.S vaccine versus placebo. The sequence derives from a person aged 18-65 years who received the Ad26.COV2.S COVID-19 vaccine or a placebo. In this chain, TRBV5-4 is recombined with TRBJ2-1, with TRBD2 matching 16 junction bases. This receptor has the CDR3 CASSLKGLAGGTSSYNEQFF. The DNA reads TGTGCCAGCAGCTTGAAGGGACTAGCGGGGGGGACTAGCTCCTACAATGAGCAGTTCTTC.